These 6 T cell receptor beta chains share one sample of origin, sequenced in a study of T cell changes during pregnancy in multiple sclerosis. The data were produced by immunoSEQ multiplex PCR, yet TCRdb's version contains in-frame clones alone and is incomplete. The top ten hold around 2.5% of the sample, which has about 84,000 clones, 85% to 95% seen once. The sample in question was peripheral blood, obtained in the third trimester of pregnancy. These receptors were taken from a female donor with multiple sclerosis, enrolled in a pregnancy study.

This rearrangement joins TRBV6-1 to TRBJ1-6, with D unclear. Per the germline V gene, CDR1 is MNHNS and CDR2 is SASEGT. V lost 3 bases to trimming and J lost 3 bases, with 12 bases between them. The CDR3 contains 16 residues. The CDR3 region is CASSDFTVRYNSPLHF. The CDR3 nucleotides read TGTGCCAGCAGTGACTTCACGGTTCGCTATAATTCACCCCTCCACTTT.

The chain recombines TRBV10-2 with TRBJ1-1; no clear D gene. The CDR3 runs 13 residues. V was clipped by 2 bases and J by 3 bases, with 7 bases between them. Germline V gene data show CDR1 as WSHSY and CDR2 as SAAADI. DNA for the CDR3: TGCGCCAGCAGTGAGGGCAGATACACTGAAGCTTTCTTT. Residues: CASSEGRYTEAFF.

V gene TRBV9 combines with J gene TRBJ1-1; a possible D gene is TRBD1 (6 bases). CDR1 and CDR2 (germline): SGDLS, YYNGEE. The CDR3 loop spans 16 amino acids. V lost 4 bases, J lost 5 bases, and 21 bases lay in between. The CDR3 sequence is CASSPFQASGATEAFF. CDR3 sequence (DNA): TGTGCCAGCAGCCCATTCCAGGCGTCAGGGGCGACTGAAGCTTTCTTT.

This clone occurred once. V usage is TRBV6-6 and J usage is TRBJ1-1; D might be TRBD1 (5 bases). This CDR3 is built from 15 residues. Deletions cut 5 bases from V and 1 base from J, with 14 bases between. From germline, CDR1 is MNHNY and CDR2 SVGAGI (reference sequence). This CDR3 is CASSRPTVKNTEAFF. CDR3 nucleotide sequence: TGTGCCAGCAGTCGACCGACAGTAAAGAACACTGAAGCTTTCTTT.

This chain connects TRBV6-5 to TRBJ1-2, with 9 nucleotides matching TRBD1. CDR3 length equals 13 residues. V trimming: 4 bases; J trimming: 3 bases; junction bases outside the gene matches: 0. The germline V gene has CDR1 MNHEY and CDR2 SVGAGI. The CDR3 reads CASSWTGDYGYTF. CDR3 coding DNA: TGTGCCAGCAGTTGGACAGGGGACTATGGCTACACCTTC.

The chain carries TRBV7-9 and TRBJ2-3, with a possible D match to TRBD1 (6 bases). V was shortened by 1 base and J by 2 bases, with 10 bases between the two germline ends. Germline CDR1 is SEHNR and CDR2 is FQNEAQ (reference sequence). The CDR3 has 15 amino acids. The CDR3 DNA reads as TGTGCCAGCAGCTTAGACGGACAGCCCACAGATACGCAGTATTTT. Translation gives CASSLDGQPTDTQYF. Variable domain in full (rest from reference TRBV7-9 and TRBJ2-3): DTGVSQNPRHKITKRGQNVTFRCDPISEHNRLYWYRQTLGQGPEFLTYFQNEAQLEKSRLLSDRFSAERPKGSFSTLEIQRTEQGDSAMYLCASSLDGQPTDTQYFGPGTRLTVL.